Reported below is one TCR beta chain. These data come from a study of CD8 T cells in Susac syndrome. A quantity of about 0.5 to 1 ug RNA underwent reverse transcription using random hexamers. TCRdb passed the immunoSEQ multiplex PCR reads through MiXCR, listing each CDR3 protein once. The sample comprises roughly 86,000 distinct CDR3 sequences, approximately 96% of which are singletons, and 0.55% to 0.75% rests with the top ten. Germline V lookup: CDR1 SEHNR, CDR2 FQNEAQ (reference sequence). The CDR3 consists of 12 residues. Trimming cost V 4 bases and J 3 bases, with 4 bases left between them. CD8+ and CD4+ T cells taken from blood had their TCR beta sequenced.

Sequences were obtained from CD8+ T cells from PBMCs. The source of this sequence is a human donor with Susac syndrome. This chain uses TRBV7-9 with TRBJ2-1; the D is unclear. DNA of the CDR3: TGTGCCAGCAGCTCGGTCTACAATGAGCAGTTCTTC. Its protein is CASSSVYNEQFF. The full variable domain, in which reference TRBV7-9 and TRBJ2-1 provide the parts outside the CDR3, is DTGVSQNPRHKITKRGQNVTFRCDPISEHNRLYWYRQTLGQGPEFLTYFQNEAQLEKSRLLSDRFSAERPKGSFSTLEIQRTEQGDSAMYLCASSSVYNEQFFGPGTRLTVL.